These 16 T cell receptor beta chains were all obtained from the same sample, sequenced in a study of T cell clonality in common variable immunodeficiency. Whole-study findings and limits: Reportedly, TCR beta sequences from common variable immunodeficiency showed fewer deletions and N-nucleotide insertions.

No antigen has been assigned to these receptors. Clones were read by immunoSEQ multiplex PCR, and TCRdb kept only the in-frame ones, dropping some. This repertoire holds some 25,000 clones, and none appear only once. Sequenced sample: peripheral blood mononuclear cells. These receptors all stem from a human donor with common variable immunodeficiency.

Note on this clone: The CDR3 end is not reached by the read, which stops 3 residues before it; the germline J gene fills it in. The chain recombines TRBV5-1 with TRBJ2-5, with 8 bases fitting TRBD1. Germline values: CDR1 SGHRS, CDR2 YFSETQ. The V and J ends lost 6 bases and 1 base, in that order; junction bases with no gene match: 8. CDR3 length equals 15 residues. CDR3 bases read: TGCGCCAGCACCATGACAGGGGAAGGCCAAGAGACC. This gives the protein CASTMTGEGQET. The CDR3 as a whole reads CASTMTGEGQETQYF.

About this clone: The sequence runs out 3 residues before the end of the CDR3; the remainder is reconstructed from the germline J gene. The chain links TRBV30 to TRBJ2-4; 8 nucleotides match TRBD2. The CDR3 is 13 residues long. Trimming took 1 base from V and 8 from J; bases not matched to a gene: 4. Germline CDR1 is GTSNPN and CDR2 is SVGIG (reference sequence). The CDR3 sequence is CAWSGGTRDIQYF. Partial CDR3 DNA: TGTGCCTGGAGTGGAGGGACTAGAGACATT.

This clone has just a few counts. The read gets to within 3 residues of the CDR3 end, and the germline J gene fills in the rest. V and J are TRBV19 and TRBJ2-3; D possibly corresponds to TRBD1 (5 bases). Trimming pared 3 bases from V and 5 bases from J, leaving 15 bases between. Germline V gives CDR1 LNHDA, CDR2 SQIVND (reference sequence). The CDR3 spans 15 residues. The CDR3 DNA, read in part, is TGTGCCAGTAGTATTTCAGGGCGAGGAGAAGATACG. This encodes CASSISGRGEDT. The CDR3, in full, reads CASSISGRGEDTQYF.

This clone showed up many times. Sequencing ends 3 residues short of the CDR3 end; the germline J gene provides the rest. The chain links TRBV20-1 to TRBJ2-1; 10 bases line up with TRBD2. From germline, CDR1 is DFQATT and CDR2 SNEGSKA (reference sequence). The ends lost 5 bases at V and 7 bases at J; junction bases unmatched: 14. The CDR3 length is 16 residues. CDR3 DNA (partial): TGCAGTGCTGAGGACCCGCTAGCGGGGGTAGGGAATGAG. Translation gives CSAEDPLAGVGNE. From start to end, the CDR3 is CSAEDPLAGVGNEQFF.

This clone was detected ten times or more. The read gets to within 3 residues of the CDR3 end, and the germline J gene fills in the rest. V gene TRBV28 combines with J gene TRBJ2-7; 7 bases are shared with TRBD1. The CDR3 loop spans 13 amino acids. Germline values: CDR1 MDHEN, CDR2 SYDVKM. The trim removed 7 bases at V and 1 base at J, leaving 4 bases unmatched. CDR3 DNA (partial): TGTGCCAGCATCGACAGGGTTTCCTACGAG. This encodes CASIDRVSYE. From start to end, the CDR3 is CASIDRVSYEQYF. Supplemented by reference TRBV28 and TRBJ2-7, the full variable domain reads DVKVTQSSRYLVKRTGEKVFLECVQDMDHENMFWYRQDPGLGLRLIYFSYDVKMKEKGDIPEGYSVSREKKERFSLILESASTNQTSMYLCASIDRVSYEQYFGPGTRLTVT.

The table lists this clone with a few counts. The read stops 3 residues short of the end of the CDR3; the missing end is completed from the germline J gene. The gene calls are TRBV7-2 and TRBJ2-7, with D possibly being TRBD2 (5 bases). The length of the CDR3 is 13 residues. Germline CDR1 is SGHTA and CDR2 is FQGNSA. Between the trimmed V and J ends, which lost 5 bases and 0 bases, there was a span of 8 bases. The CDR3 DNA, read in part, is TGTGCCAGCAGCCATGGACTCTCCTACGAG. As protein: CASSHGLSYE. The full CDR3 is CASSHGLSYEQYF.

This clone was picked up a small number of times. A junction end diverges from the germline sequence, so it may reflect a read error. The observed sequence ends 3 residues before the CDR3 terminus, with the missing tail filled in from the germline J gene. The chain uses TRBV7-9 and TRBJ1-1; 8 positions agree with TRBD1. The CDR3 contains 13 residues. Germline V gives CDR1 SEHNR, CDR2 FQNEAQ (reference sequence). This CDR3 is CSSSGQGNTEAFF. CDR3 bases read: TGTTCCAGCAGCGGACAGGGGAACACTGAA. Full variable domain (remainder filled in from reference TRBV7-9 and TRBJ1-1): DTGVSQNPRHKITKRGQNVTFRCDPISEHNRLYWYRQTLGQGPEFLTYFQNEAQLEKSRLLSDRFSAERPKGSFSTLEIQRTEQGDSAMYLCSSSGQGNTEAFFGQGTRLTVV.

This clone has at least ten counts. The CDR3 end is not reached by the read, which stops 3 residues before it; the germline J gene fills it in. Other DNA sequences from this sample encode an identical CDR3 as well. V is TRBV24-1 and J is TRBJ2-1; 8 nucleotides align to TRBD2. Per germline, CDR1 KGHDR and CDR2 SFDVKD. The CDR3 is 16 amino acids. V trimming: 7 bases; J trimming: 0 bases; junction bases outside the gene matches: 7. The CDR3 loop reads CATSSPAGGSYNEQFF. CDR3 DNA (partial): TGTGCCACCAGCTCCCCGGCGGGAGGCTCCTACAATGAG.

This clone was seen many times. The read terminates 3 residues ahead of where the CDR3 ends, so the germline J gene completes it. This chain uses TRBV29-1 with TRBJ2-1; 10 bases align to TRBD2. V was clipped by 8 bases and J by 7 bases; unmatched bases: 11. This CDR3 is 14 amino acids long. Germline assignment: CDR1 SQVTM and CDR2 ANQGSEA. The covered CDR3 bases are TGCAGCACCACTTCCGGGACTAGCGCTAATGAG. It yields the protein CSTTSGTSANE. The full CDR3 reads CSTTSGTSANEQFF.

This clone showed up many times. CDR3 region: CASSVGIGEGFSYEQYF. The CDR3 DNA, read in part, is TGTGCCAGCAGCGTAGGCATAGGAGAGGGGTTCTCCTACGAG. The chain is built from TRBV9 and TRBJ2-7, with D perhaps assigned TRBD1 or TRBD2 (5 bases each). Read sequence stops 3 residues before the CDR3 end, and the germline J gene provides the missing end. V shed 0 bases and J shed 0 bases, with 16 bases lying between them. The germline CDR1 and CDR2 sequences are SGDLS and YYNGEE. CDR3 length: 17 residues.

CDR3 bases read: TGTGCCAGCAGTGAAACAGTCACAGATACG. It is translated as CASSETVTDT. The full CDR3 reads CASSETVTDTQYF. This rearrangement joins TRBV2 to TRBJ2-3; the D is unclear. The read is 3 residues too short to cover the CDR3 end, so that end is filled in from the germline J gene. Germline V gene data show CDR1 as SNHLY and CDR2 as FYNNEI. CDR3 size: 13 residues. The germline V and J ends were trimmed by 2 bases and 2 bases, with 5 bases remaining between them.

This clone was seen repeatedly, ten times or more. With the read ending 3 residues before the CDR3 end, the germline J gene is used to fill in that end. The V and J genes are TRBV5-6 and TRBJ2-7; D not resolved. Germline assignment: CDR1 SGHDT and CDR2 YYEEEE. The CDR3 is 12 amino acids. V lost 4 bases and J 2 bases, leaving 7 bases between the germline ends. CDR3 sequence: CASSGRPYEQYF. CDR3 DNA, as far as it was read: TGTGCCAGCAGCGGGCGACCCTACGAG.

For this clone: The read terminates 3 residues before the CDR3 end, so the remaining end is supplied by the germline J gene. This rearrangement joins TRBV30 to TRBJ1-5; no definite D call. The germline V and J ends were trimmed by 1 base and 3 bases, with 7 bases remaining between them. This CDR3 is built from 13 residues. Germline V lookup: CDR1 GTSNPN, CDR2 SVGIG (reference sequence). CDR3 DNA, as far as it was read: TGTGCCTGGAGTGCACAGCCCAATCAGCCC. Its translation: CAWSAQPNQP. The whole CDR3 protein reads CAWSAQPNQPQHF.

This clone showed up just a few times. The read finishes 3 residues shy of the CDR3 end, and the germline J gene is used to complete it. This chain connects TRBV6-1 to TRBJ2-7; 8 bases agree with TRBD1. V was clipped by 2 bases and J by 0 bases; unmatched bases: 3. Per germline, CDR1 MNHNS and CDR2 SASEGT. The CDR3 contains 15 residues. CDR3: CASSEPGGISYEQYF. Partial CDR3 DNA: TGTGCCAGCAGTGAACCAGGGGGCATCTCCTACGAG.

The chain's CDR3 is CASSPTVPYEQYF. Incomplete CDR3 DNA: TGTGCCAGCAGCCCGACAGTCCCCTACGAG. This rearrangement joins TRBV2 to TRBJ2-7; possibly TRBD1 for D (5 bases). Read data end 3 residues before the CDR3 end; the end is taken from the germline J gene. Germline lookup yields CDR1 SNHLY and CDR2 FYNNEI. CDR3 length equals 13 residues. The V end lost 6 bases, the J end lost 2 bases, and 11 bases lay between the germline ends.

As to this clone: The missing CDR3 end, 3 residues past where the read stops, is filled in from the germline J gene. The chain carries TRBV5-5 and TRBJ2-7; a possible D gene is TRBD2 (6 bases). Deletions cut 1 base from V and 1 base from J, with 12 bases between. CDR1 SGHKS and CDR2 YYEKEE come from the germline V gene (reference sequence). The CDR3 is made up of 15 amino acids. CDR3 bases read: TGTGCCAGCAGCTTGCGGGGGTTCACGTCCTACGAG. Protein sequence: CASSLRGFTSYE. The whole CDR3 reads CASSLRGFTSYEQYF.